This passage covers 9 T cell receptor beta chains from one sample sequenced in a study of blood T cell repertoires in COVID-19. Sequencing was performed with immunoSEQ multiplex PCR; in TCRdb, only in-frame clones are kept and a portion is missing. The table has 240,000 or so clones, about four fifths seen once. Specimen: peripheral blood. The receptor source for this set is a woman aged 18-29 years with acute or convalescent COVID-19.

V is TRBV7-9 and J is TRBJ2-7, with 8 bases aligning to TRBD2. Trimming removed 3 bases from V and 7 bases from J; junction bases left unmatched: 5. The length of the CDR3 is 13 residues. Germline V gene data show CDR1 as SEHNR and CDR2 as FQNEAQ (reference sequence). The CDR3 reads CASSFGGEFEQYF. The CDR3 DNA sequence: TGTGCCAGCAGCTTCGGGGGGGAGTTTGAGCAGTACTTC.

The V call is TRBV6-5, the J call TRBJ1-2; TRBD1 matches 8 bases. The CDR3 covers 14 residues. Germline CDR1 MNHEY, CDR2 SVGAGI. V lost 7 bases, J lost 5 bases, and 9 bases stayed unmatched. CDR3 bases: TGTGCCAGCAAATCGGACAGGGCGTTGTATGGCTACACCTTC. Residues: CASKSDRALYGYTF.

The J gene is TRBJ2-5, the V gene TRBV5-4; D remains unclear. This CDR3 region has 12 residues. Germline values: CDR1 SGHNT, CDR2 YYREEE (reference sequence). Between the trimmed V and J ends, which lost 0 bases and 5 bases, there was a span of 5 bases. The CDR3 loop reads CASSLAGETQYF. In DNA form, the CDR3 reads TGTGCCAGCAGCTTGGCCGGGGAGACCCAGTACTTC.

The chain employs TRBV6-5 and TRBJ2-1; D is perhaps TRBD2 (5 bases). Between the trimmed V and J ends, which lost 8 bases and 6 bases, there was a span of 8 bases. The CDR3 spans 11 residues. The germline V gene has CDR1 MNHEY and CDR2 SVGAGI. The CDR3 bases are TGTGCCAGCGGACTTTCCAATGAGCAGTTCTTC. Amino acid sequence: CASGLSNEQFF.

This clone was detected only once. The chain uses TRBV5-1 and TRBJ1-2, with 7 bases aligning to TRBD1. The J segment lost 8 bases and the V segment lost 3 bases, leaving 13 bases of the junction unmatched. CDR1 is SGHRS and CDR2 is YFSETQ in the germline V gene. CDR3 length: 15 amino acids. CDR3 sequence (DNA): TGCGCCAGCAGCTGGCTACGACAGGGCCAAAACGGCTACACCTTC. It is translated as CASSWLRQGQNGYTF.

The CDR3 nucleotides read TGTGCCAGCACTACAGGGAGGGACACTGAAGCTTTCTTT. This gives the protein CASTTGRDTEAFF. The V and J genes are TRBV2 and TRBJ1-1, with D perhaps TRBD1 (6 bases). The V gene's germline CDR1 is SNHLY and CDR2 FYNNEI. The germline V and J ends were trimmed by 7 bases and 3 bases, with 12 bases remaining between them. CDR3 length equals 13 residues. The entire variable domain, with the rest obtained from reference TRBV2 and TRBJ1-1, is as follows: EPEVTQTPSHQVTQMGQEVILRCVPISNHLYFYWYRQILGQKVEFLVSFYNNEISEKSEIFDDQFSVERPDGSNFTLKIRSTKLEDSAMYFCASTTGRDTEAFFGQGTRLTVV.

This clone was counted a single time. The chain combines TRBV27 with TRBJ2-1; TRBD1 matches at 7 bases. The trim removed 5 bases at V and 9 bases at J, leaving 7 bases unmatched. Germline CDR1 MNHEY, CDR2 SMNVEV (reference sequence). The CDR3 has 13 amino acids. The CDR3 region has the DNA TGTGCCAGCAGTCGACAGGGAGTGGGTGAGCAGTTCTTC. Translated, it gives CASSRQGVGEQFF.

The chain carries TRBV5-1 and TRBJ1-3; 8 nucleotides match TRBD1. The junction had 5 bases not matched to a gene; V was cut back by 3 bases and J by 0 bases. From germline, CDR1 is SGHRS and CDR2 YFSETQ. The CDR3 covers 16 residues. In DNA, the CDR3 is TGCGCCAGCAGCTCCGGGACAGGTAGCTCTGGAAACACCATATATTTT. Translation gives CASSSGTGSSGNTIYF.

The sample holds a few counts of this clone. This chain uses TRBV19 with TRBJ2-6; D possibly corresponds to TRBD1 (5 bases). The V gene lost 3 bases and the J gene lost 0 bases, with 18 bases spanning the gap. Germline V gene lookup returns CDR1 LNHDA and CDR2 SQIVND (reference sequence). The CDR3 runs to 19 residues. The CDR3 region has the DNA TGTGCCAGTAGTATCGCCCGTCCAGGGATAATCTCTGGGGCCAACGTCCTGACTTTC. This encodes CASSIARPGIISGANVLTF. Full variable domain (outside the CDR3, taken from reference TRBV19 and TRBJ2-6): DGGITQSPKYLFRKEGQNVTLSCEQNLNHDAMYWYRQDPGQGLRLIYYSQIVNDFQKGDIAEGYSVSREKKESFPLTVTSAQKNPTAFYLCASSIARPGIISGANVLTFGAGSRLTVL.